Listed here is a single T cell receptor beta chain. Its antigen is unidentified. This record belongs to a study of blood T cells in healthy people across ages. General observations from the study: Per-million-T-cell TCR beta diversity fell roughly linearly with age. Possibly, changes in expanded clonotypes were confounded because donor CMV status was unknown.

Through a sample-barcoded 5' primer and a J-beta primer mix, a second PCR was run for roughly 6 to 12 cycles. TCRdb processed the 5' RACE reads anew with MiXCR; each CDR3 protein has one entry. This table holds more than 500,000 distinct CDR3 sequences, approximately 30% found once. The V gene end was trimmed by 5 bases and the J gene end by 5 bases; junction bases not matched to a gene: 5. The CDR3 spans 13 residues. Germline CDR1 reads DFQATT; CDR2 reads SNEGSKA (reference sequence). Approximately 10 milliliters was the volume of peripheral blood drawn from each donor. Each sample yielded at least 6 million isolated PBMCs.

This clonotype was sampled from a woman in her 70s in good health. The source material was blood. The V gene is TRBV20-1, the J gene TRBJ1-4, with 7 bases matching TRBD1. The CDR3 reads CSALVRGNEKLFF. The CDR3 DNA is TGCAGTGCTTTAGTCAGGGGGAATGAAAAACTGTTTTTT.